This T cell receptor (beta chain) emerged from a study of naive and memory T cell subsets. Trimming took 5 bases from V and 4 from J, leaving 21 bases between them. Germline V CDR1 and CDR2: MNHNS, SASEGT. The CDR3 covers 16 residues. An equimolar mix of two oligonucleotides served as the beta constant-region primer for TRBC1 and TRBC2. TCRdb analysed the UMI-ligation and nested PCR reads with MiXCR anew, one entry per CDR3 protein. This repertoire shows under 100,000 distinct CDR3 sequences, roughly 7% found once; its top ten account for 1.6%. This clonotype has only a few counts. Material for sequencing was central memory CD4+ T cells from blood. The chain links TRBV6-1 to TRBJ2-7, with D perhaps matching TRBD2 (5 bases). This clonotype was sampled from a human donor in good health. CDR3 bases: TGTGCCAGCAGTTTAGTGGTTCGAGCGGAGGTGTACGAGCAGTACTTC. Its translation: CASSLVVRAEVYEQYF.